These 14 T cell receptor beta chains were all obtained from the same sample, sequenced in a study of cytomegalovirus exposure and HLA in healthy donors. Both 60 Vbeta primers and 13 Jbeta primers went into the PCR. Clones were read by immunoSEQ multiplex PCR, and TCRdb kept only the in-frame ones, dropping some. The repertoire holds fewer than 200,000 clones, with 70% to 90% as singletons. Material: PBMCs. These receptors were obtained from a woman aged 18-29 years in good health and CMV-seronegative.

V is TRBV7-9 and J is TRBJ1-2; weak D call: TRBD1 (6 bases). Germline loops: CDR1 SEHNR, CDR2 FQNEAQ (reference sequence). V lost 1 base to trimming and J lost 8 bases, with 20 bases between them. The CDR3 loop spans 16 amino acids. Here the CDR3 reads CASSLDTSWGGEGYTF. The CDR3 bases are TGTGCCAGCAGCTTAGACACCTCTTGGGGGGGCGAGGGCTACACCTTC.

The CDR3 bases are TGTGCCAGCAGCTTAATCCCCCGTAGCGGCGGGGAGCTGTTTTTT. It codes for CASSLIPRSGGELFF. The V and J genes are TRBV7-3 and TRBJ2-2; a weak D match, TRBD2 (6 bases). The V end lost 1 base, the J end lost 7 bases, and 13 bases lay between the germline ends. Germline assignment: CDR1 SGHTA and CDR2 FQGTGA. The CDR3 loop spans 15 amino acids.

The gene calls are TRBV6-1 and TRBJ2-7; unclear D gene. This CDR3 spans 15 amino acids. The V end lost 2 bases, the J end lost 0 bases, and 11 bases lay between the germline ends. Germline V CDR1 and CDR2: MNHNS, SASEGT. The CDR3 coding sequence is TGTGCCAGCAGTGAACCGCGGCTGAGCTCCTACGAGCAGTACTTC. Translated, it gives CASSEPRLSSYEQYF.

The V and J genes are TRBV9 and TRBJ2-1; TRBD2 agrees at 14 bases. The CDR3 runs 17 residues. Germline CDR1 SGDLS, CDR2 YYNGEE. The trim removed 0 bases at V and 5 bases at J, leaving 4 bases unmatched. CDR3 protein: CASSVAPGLAGDNEQFF. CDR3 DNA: TGTGCCAGCAGCGTAGCTCCGGGACTAGCGGGAGACAATGAGCAGTTCTTC.

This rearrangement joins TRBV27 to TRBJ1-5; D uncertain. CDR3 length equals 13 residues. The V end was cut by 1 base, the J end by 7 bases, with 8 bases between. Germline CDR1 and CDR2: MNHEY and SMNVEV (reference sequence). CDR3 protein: CASSLLGGQPQHF. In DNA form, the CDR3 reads TGTGCCAGCAGTTTATTGGGCGGGCAGCCCCAGCATTTT.

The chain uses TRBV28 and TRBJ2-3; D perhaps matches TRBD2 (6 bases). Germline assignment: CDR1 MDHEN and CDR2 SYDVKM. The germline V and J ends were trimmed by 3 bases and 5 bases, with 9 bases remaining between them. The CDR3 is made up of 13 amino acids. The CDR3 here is CASSLQGGDTQYF. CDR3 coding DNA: TGTGCCAGCAGTTTGCAGGGAGGAGATACGCAGTATTTT.

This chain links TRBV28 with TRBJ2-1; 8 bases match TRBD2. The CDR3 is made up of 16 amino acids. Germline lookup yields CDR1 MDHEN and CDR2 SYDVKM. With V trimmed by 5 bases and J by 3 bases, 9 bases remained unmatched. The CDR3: CASSPLLAEDYNEQFF. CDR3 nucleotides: TGTGCCAGCAGTCCCTTACTAGCGGAGGACTACAATGAGCAGTTCTTC.

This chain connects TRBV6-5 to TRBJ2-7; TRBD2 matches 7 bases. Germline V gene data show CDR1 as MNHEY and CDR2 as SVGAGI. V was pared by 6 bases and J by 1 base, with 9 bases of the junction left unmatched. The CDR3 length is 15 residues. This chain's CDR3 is CASRRDRGGSYEQYF. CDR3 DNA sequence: TGTGCCAGCAGGAGAGACCGCGGGGGTTCCTACGAGCAGTACTTC.

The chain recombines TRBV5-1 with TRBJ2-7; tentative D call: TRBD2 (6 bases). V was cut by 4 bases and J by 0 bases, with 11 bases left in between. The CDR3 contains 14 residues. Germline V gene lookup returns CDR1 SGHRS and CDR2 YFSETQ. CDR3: CASSDLDYSYEQYF. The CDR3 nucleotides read TGCGCCAGCAGCGATCTGGACTACTCCTACGAGCAGTACTTC. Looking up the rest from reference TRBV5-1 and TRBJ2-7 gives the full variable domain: KAGVTQTPRYLIKTRGQQVTLSCSPISGHRSVSWYQQTPGQGLQFLFEYFSETQRNKGNFPGRFSGRQFSNSRSEMNVSTLELGDSALYLCASSDLDYSYEQYFGPGTRLTVT.

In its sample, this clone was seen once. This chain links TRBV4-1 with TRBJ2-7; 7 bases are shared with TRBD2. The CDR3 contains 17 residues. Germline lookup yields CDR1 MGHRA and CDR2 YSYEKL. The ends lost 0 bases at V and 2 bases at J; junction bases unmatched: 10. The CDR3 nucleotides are TGCGCCAGCAGCCAAGACCCCACCGGGGGGAGCCCCTACGAGCAGTACTTC. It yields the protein CASSQDPTGGSPYEQYF.

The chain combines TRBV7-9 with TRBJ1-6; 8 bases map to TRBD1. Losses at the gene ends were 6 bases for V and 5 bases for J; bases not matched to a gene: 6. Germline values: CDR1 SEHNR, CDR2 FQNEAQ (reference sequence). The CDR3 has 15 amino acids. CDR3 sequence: CASSTWGQDNSPLHF. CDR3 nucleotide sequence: TGTGCCAGCAGTACCTGGGGACAGGATAATTCACCCCTCCACTTT.

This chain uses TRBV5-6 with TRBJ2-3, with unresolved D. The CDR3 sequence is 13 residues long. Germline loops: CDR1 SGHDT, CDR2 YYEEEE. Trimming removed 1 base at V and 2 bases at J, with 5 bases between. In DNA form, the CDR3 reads TGTGCCAGCAGCTTGACAGACACAGATACGCAGTATTTT. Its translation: CASSLTDTDTQYF.

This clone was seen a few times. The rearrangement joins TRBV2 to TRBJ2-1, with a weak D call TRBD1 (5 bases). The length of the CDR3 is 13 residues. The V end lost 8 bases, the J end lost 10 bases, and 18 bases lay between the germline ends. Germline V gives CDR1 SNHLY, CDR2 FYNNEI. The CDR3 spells CASELTRQGEQFF. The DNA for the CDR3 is TGTGCCAGCGAACTAACACGCCAGGGAGAGCAGTTCTTC.

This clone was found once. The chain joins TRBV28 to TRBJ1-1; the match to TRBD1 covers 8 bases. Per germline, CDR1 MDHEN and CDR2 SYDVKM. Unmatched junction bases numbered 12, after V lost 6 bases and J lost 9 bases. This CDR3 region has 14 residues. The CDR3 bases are TGTGCCAGCAGACGTGAACCGGGACAGGTCAAAGCTTTCTTT. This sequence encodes CASRREPGQVKAFF.